The TCR beta chain under discussion was sequenced for a study of cytomegalovirus exposure and HLA in healthy donors. Here immunoSEQ multiplex PCR was the method, and the copy in TCRdb shows in-frame clones only, minus some. The sample consists of 95,000 to 150,000 clones, about 89% of them appearing once. General study results and limits: It was found in a later analysis that first-cohort TCR clusters tended to co-occur in the approximately 120 validation repertoires. Confirmation was obtained in vitro that three CMV-associated chains are specific for CMV antigens.

This clone was found a few times. Its antigen is as yet unknown. The sample holds other DNA sequences that translate to the same CDR3. V was pared by 5 bases and J by 1 base, with 8 bases between. Germline lookup yields CDR1 MNHNS and CDR2 SASEGT. The CDR3 is 13 residues long. The gene calls are TRBV6-1 and TRBJ1-1; weak D call: TRBD1 (5 bases). The TCR sequence derives from a woman in her late teens or twenties in good health and CMV-seronegative. Specimen: PBMCs. The CDR3 protein is CASSQGQNTEAFF. DNA for the CDR3: TGTGCCAGCAGTCAAGGACAGAACACTGAAGCTTTCTTT.